The source of this TCR beta chain is a study of T cells in tuberculosis. Study information: T cells were selected with CD1B tetramers loaded with glucose monomycolate.

Sequencing of TCR-alpha and TCR-beta chains was unpaired. The data were produced by immunoSEQ multiplex PCR, yet TCRdb's version contains in-frame clones alone and is incomplete. The sample lists roughly 92,000 clones; approximately 91% were seen once. Germline V gives CDR1 SGDLS, CDR2 YYNGEE. The length of the CDR3 is 15 residues. The trim removed 4 bases at V and 5 bases at J, leaving 7 bases unmatched. Thawed, overnight-rested PBMC were stained with GMM-loaded CD1B tetramer, viability dye and anti-CD3, then sorted. The CD1B tetramers carried C32 glucose monomycolate purified from Rhodococcus equi. PBMC for tetramer sorting were first depleted of CD14-expressing monocytes.

Sequencing was performed on CD1b-GMM tetramer-negative cells sorted from PBMCs. The gene calls are TRBV9 and TRBJ1-2; 11 nucleotides line up with TRBD1. This receptor was taken from an adult woman with latent tuberculosis. The CDR3 nucleotides read TGTGCCAGCAGCCCTCGGACAGGGGGCGGATATGGCTACACCTTC. Translating gives CASSPRTGGGYGYTF. Looking up the rest from reference TRBV9 and TRBJ1-2 gives the full variable domain: DSGVTQTPKHLITATGQRVTLRCSPRSGDLSVYWYQQSLDQGLQFLIQYYNGEERAKGNILERFSAQQFPDLHSELNLSSLELGDSALYFCASSPRTGGGYGYTFGSGTRLTVV.